This entry is about one T cell receptor beta chain. The entry originates in a study of T cells in Graves' hyperthyroidism and ophthalmopathy. RNA transcripts provided the source from which TCR beta CDR3 regions were amplified. HTBI primers were the set used in a first-round RT-PCR of the TCR CDR3. TCRdb used MiXCR to reprocess the multiplex PCR reads, holding one entry per CDR3 protein. This sample has 35,000 to 45,000 distinct CDR3 sequences, with under 60% found just once. Germline V CDR1 and CDR2: DFQATT, SNEGSKA (reference sequence). This CDR3 spans 18 amino acids. Trimming removed 0 bases from V and 4 bases from J; junction bases left unmatched: 16.

This receptor was obtained from a man aged 40-55 years with Graves' ophthalmopathy. The rearrangement joins TRBV20-1 to TRBJ2-5, with TRBD2 identical over 8 bases. The sample taken for sequencing was blood. The CDR3 DNA reads TGCAGTGCTAGAGATCCTCGACGGGAGGTAGCGGGAAGAGAGACCCAGTACTTC. As protein: CSARDPRREVAGRETQYF.